Included here is one T cell receptor (beta chain) sequence, with context. The target antigen is unknown. Other DNA sequences from this sample encode an identical CDR3 as well. The V gene end was trimmed by 0 bases and the J gene end by 1 base; junction bases not matched to a gene: 1. From germline, CDR1 is ENHRY and CDR2 SYGVKD. The CDR3 spans 16 residues. TCRdb keeps only in-frame clones here, not all; method: immunoSEQ multiplex PCR. The sample holds 9,600 or so clones, roughly 95% seen once. These data are taken from a study of graft-versus-host responses after intestinal transplantation. Notes on the study in general: Recipient marrow contained GvH clones, some of which appeared first in ileum or blood.

Sequencing was performed on bone marrow, taken around 520 days after intestinal transplantation. The genes are TRBV10-3 and TRBJ2-1; 9 bases map to TRBD2. This receptor was obtained from a human patient who received an intestinal transplant, so some T cells may come from the graft donor. The CDR3 loop reads CAISESSGRSYNEQFF. CDR3 nucleotide sequence: TGTGCCATCAGTGAGTCTAGCGGGAGATCCTACAATGAGCAGTTCTTC.